This note documents a single T cell receptor beta chain sequence. The antigen remains unidentified. This entry is derived from a study of cytotoxic CD8 clonotypes in ibrutinib-treated CLL. Background on the study: Mean values per sample were around 250,000 productive templates and tens of thousands of productive rearrangements. Study outcomes and limitations: Public clonotypes, found uncommonly, either contracted or stayed stable on treatment. Before falling back toward baseline at progression, clonality had risen at the time of ibrutinib response.

This CDR3 region has 16 residues. Trimming took 5 bases from V and 2 from J; bases not matched to a gene: 6. Germline V gene data show CDR1 as SEHNR and CDR2 as FQNEAQ (reference sequence). With sequencing, the targeted depth ranged from 1 in 200,000 to 1 in 1 million T cells. Measured with immunoSEQ multiplex PCR; TCRdb has only the in-frame clones, and not every one. Of 150,000 or so clones in the sample, 70% to 90% are singletons; the top ten hold 3% to 3.5%. This TCR derives from a human donor with chronic lymphocytic leukemia. The source was PBMCs, collected at disease progression, from a patient treated with ibrutinib. V is TRBV7-9 and J is TRBJ2-3, with TRBD2 matching over 11 bases. This CDR3 is CASSRTSGQPTDTQYF. The CDR3 DNA is TGTGCCAGCAGCCGGACTAGCGGGCAACCCACAGATACGCAGTATTTT.